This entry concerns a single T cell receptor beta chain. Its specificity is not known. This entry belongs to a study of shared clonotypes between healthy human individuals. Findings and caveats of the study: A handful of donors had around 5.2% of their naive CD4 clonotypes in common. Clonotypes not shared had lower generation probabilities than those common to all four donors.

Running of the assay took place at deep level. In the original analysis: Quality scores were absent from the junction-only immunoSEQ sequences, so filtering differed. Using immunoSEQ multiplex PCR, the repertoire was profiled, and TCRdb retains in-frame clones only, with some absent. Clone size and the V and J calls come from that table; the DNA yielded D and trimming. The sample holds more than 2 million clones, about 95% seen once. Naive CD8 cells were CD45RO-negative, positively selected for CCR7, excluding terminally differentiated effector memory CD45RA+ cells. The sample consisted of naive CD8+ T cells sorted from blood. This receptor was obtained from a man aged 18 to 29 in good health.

The CDR3 nucleotides read TGTGCCAGCAGCCAATTAGCGGGAGGTTTTTACAATGAGCAGTTCTTC. Residues: CASSQLAGGFYNEQFF. The chain has TRBV14 and TRBJ2-1; 10 bases fit TRBD2. Germline values: CDR1 SGHDN, CDR2 FVKESK. This CDR3 is 16 amino acids long. With 2 bases clipped from V and 4 bases from J, the junction kept 5 bases outside the gene matches.